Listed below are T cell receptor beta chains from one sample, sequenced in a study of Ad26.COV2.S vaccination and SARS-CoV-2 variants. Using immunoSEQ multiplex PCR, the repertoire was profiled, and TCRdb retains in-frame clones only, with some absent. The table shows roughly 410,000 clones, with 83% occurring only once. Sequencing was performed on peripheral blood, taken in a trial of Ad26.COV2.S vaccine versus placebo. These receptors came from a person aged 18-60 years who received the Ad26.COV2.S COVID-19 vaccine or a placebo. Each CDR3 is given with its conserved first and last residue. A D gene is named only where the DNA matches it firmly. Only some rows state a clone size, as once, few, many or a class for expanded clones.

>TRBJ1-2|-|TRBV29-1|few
TGCAGCGTTCTAGGAGGGAGTTACTATGGCTACACCTTC
CSVLGGSYYGYTF
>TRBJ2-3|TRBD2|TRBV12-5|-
TGTGCTAGTGGCGATTTTAGCGGGGGCCGCACAGATACGCAGTATTTT
CASGDFSGGRTDTQYF
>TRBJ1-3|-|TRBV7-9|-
TGTGCCAGCAGCTTAGAGGAGAAGACCACCATATATTTT
CASSLEEKTTIYF
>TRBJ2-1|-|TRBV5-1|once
TGCGCCAGCAGCCTGCGCCGGGGGTTCAATGAGCAGTTCTTC
CASSLRRGFNEQFF
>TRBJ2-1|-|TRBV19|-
TGTGCCAGTAGTATAGGTGGAGGCAACAATGAGCAGTTCTTC
CASSIGGGNNEQFF
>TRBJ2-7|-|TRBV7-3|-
TGTGCCAGCAGCTTGGGACCCCCCTACGAGCAGTACTTC
CASSLGPPYEQYF
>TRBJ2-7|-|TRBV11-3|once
TGTGCCAGCAGCCTGAGGGATAAACCCCCAGGCGAGCAGTACTTC
CASSLRDKPPGEQYF
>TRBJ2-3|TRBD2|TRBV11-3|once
TGTGCCAGCAGCCTCCGACTAGCGGGGGGGCCTAACGCGCAGTATTTT
CASSLRLAGGPNAQYF
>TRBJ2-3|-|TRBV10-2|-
TGCGCCAGCAGTGAGTCGCGGAGGACAGATACGCAGTATTTT
CASSESRRTDTQYF
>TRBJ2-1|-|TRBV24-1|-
TGTGCCACCAGTGATCCCACAGGGCCGGAGGAGCAGTTCTTC
CATSDPTGPEEQFF
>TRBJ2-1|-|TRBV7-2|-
TGTGCCAGCAGCTGGGGGATCGCATCCTACAATGAGCAGTTCTTC
CASSWGIASYNEQFF
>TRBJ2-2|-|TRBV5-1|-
TGCGCCAGCAGCTTGGCGGGGCCCGGGGAGCTGTTTTTT
CASSLAGPGELFF
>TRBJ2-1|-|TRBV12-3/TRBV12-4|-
TGTGCCAGCAGTTTTCGTGGGGGCAATGAGCAGTTCTTC
CASSFRGGNEQFF
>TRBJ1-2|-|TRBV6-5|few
TGTGCCAGCAGCCGCACTAACTATGGCTACACCTTC
CASSRTNYGYTF
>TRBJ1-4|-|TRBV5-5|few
TGTGCCAGCAGCTTCGACTTGGGCGAAAAACTGTTTTTT
CASSFDLGEKLFF
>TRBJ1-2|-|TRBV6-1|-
TGTGCCAGCAGTGAAGGTGGACGTAAGCGGCGCTACACCTTC
CASSEGGRKRRYTF
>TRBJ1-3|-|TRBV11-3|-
TGTGCCAGCAGTCCAGAAAGCTCTGGAAACACCATATATTTT
CASSPESSGNTIYF
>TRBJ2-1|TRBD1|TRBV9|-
TGTGCCAGCAGCGTGGACAGGGGGGATTACAATGAGCAGTTCTTC
CASSVDRGDYNEQFF
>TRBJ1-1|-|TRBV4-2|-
TGTGCCAGCAGCCCCACCGCGACAGCGGGTCGTGAAGCTTTCTTT
CASSPTATAGREAFF
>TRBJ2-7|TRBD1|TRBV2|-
TGTGCCAGCTCCAAGGACAGGGTTGATGTATACGAGCAGTACTTC
CASSKDRVDVYEQYF
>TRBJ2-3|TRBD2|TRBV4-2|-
TGTGCCAGCAGCCCAAGACTAGCGGGGGGGCAGGATACGCAGTATTTT
CASSPRLAGGQDTQYF
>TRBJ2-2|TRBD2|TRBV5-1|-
TGCGCCAGCAGCTTGACTAGCGGGGCCACCGGGGAGCTGTTTTTT
CASSLTSGATGELFF
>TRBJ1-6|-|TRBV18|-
TGTGCCAGCTCTCCAGGGGCAAATTCACCCCTCCACTTT
CASSPGANSPLHF
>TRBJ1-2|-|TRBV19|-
TGTGCCAGCGATGGGGGGTATGGCTACACCTTC
CASDGGYGYTF
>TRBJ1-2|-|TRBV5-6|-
TGTGCCAGCAGCTTGTGGGAGGGGAACTATGGCTACACCTTC
CASSLWEGNYGYTF
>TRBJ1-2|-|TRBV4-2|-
TGTGCCAGCAGCCCCGGGTCGGGTCCGAACTATGGCTACACCTTC
CASSPGSGPNYGYTF
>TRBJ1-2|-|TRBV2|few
TGTGCCAGCAGTGTTACCGGACATATCTTC
CASSVTGHIF
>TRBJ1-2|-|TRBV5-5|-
TGTGCCAGCATCGTTTTATCCCCCGGTGCGACAGGCAACTATGGCTACACCTTC
CASIVLSPGATGNYGYTF
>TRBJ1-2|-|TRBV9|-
TGTGCCAGCAGCGCCGGACAGTCCTTGAACTATGGCTACACCTTC
CASSAGQSLNYGYTF
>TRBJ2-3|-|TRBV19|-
TGTGCCAGTAGTGGGGGACGGGGAATCACAGATACGCAGTATTTT
CASSGGRGITDTQYF
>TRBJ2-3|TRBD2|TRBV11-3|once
TGTGCCAGCAGCGCGGCCGGGACTAGAGAAGATACGCAGTATTTT
CASSAAGTREDTQYF
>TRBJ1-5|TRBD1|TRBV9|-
TGTGCCAGCAGCGATATAGGGGGACAGGGGGTTCCGCCCCAGCATTTT
CASSDIGGQGVPPQHF
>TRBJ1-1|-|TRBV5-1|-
TGCGCCAGCAGCCTGTCTACAGGGAGTCTAAGGGAAGCTTTCTTT
CASSLSTGSLREAFF
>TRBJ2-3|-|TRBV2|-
TGTGCCAGCCAGACTGACCGGAGCACAGATACGCAGTATTTT
CASQTDRSTDTQYF
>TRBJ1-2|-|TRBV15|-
TGTGCCACCAGCCCCCGTTCAGTTTATGGCTACACCTTC
CATSPRSVYGYTF
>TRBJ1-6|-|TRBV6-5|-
TGTGCCAGCAGTTGGGCAGGAGTCTCCTATAATTCACCCCTCCACTTT
CASSWAGVSYNSPLHF